The 10 T cell receptor beta chains below were found in one sample sequenced in a study of T cells in Graves' hyperthyroidism and ophthalmopathy. RNA transcripts provided the source from which TCR beta CDR3 regions were amplified. Carried out on the TCR CDR3, a first-round RT-PCR used the HTBI primer set. One entry per CDR3 protein results from TCRdb running MiXCR on the multiplex PCR reads. The sample carries fewer than 350,000 distinct CDR3 sequences, around a fifth recorded once. Specimen: blood. The receptors were gathered from a woman between 45 and 65 years old with Graves' hyperthyroidism.

This clonotype turned up a few times. J is TRBJ1-3 and V is TRBV6-1, with D tentatively TRBD1 (6 bases). V lost 5 bases and J lost 5, with 13 bases in between. The CDR3 sequence is 14 residues long. The germline gives CDR1 MNHNS, CDR2 SASEGT. The CDR3, as DNA: TGTGCCAGCAGTACCGGGACAAATAGAAACACCATATATTTT. Residues: CASSTGTNRNTIYF.

The chain links TRBV30 to TRBJ2-2; D is perhaps TRBD1 (7 bases). With 4 bases removed from V and 5 bases from J, the gap between germline ends came to 23 bases. The CDR3 has 17 residues. Germline V gene data show CDR1 as GTSNPN and CDR2 as SVGIG (reference sequence). In DNA form, the CDR3 reads TGTGCCTGGATGAGGAGGGGGCCGTACACGGGGACCGGGGAGCTGTTTTTT. Protein product: CAWMRRGPYTGTGELFF.

This chain links TRBV5-1 with TRBJ2-2; TRBD1 agrees at 7 bases. CDR3 size: 16 residues. V lost 1 base to trimming and J lost 5 bases; unmatched junction nucleotides: 8. The germline V gene has CDR1 SGHRS and CDR2 YFSETQ. The CDR3: CASSLMTGRRTGELFF. The DNA of the CDR3 is TGCGCCAGCAGCTTGATGACAGGGCGACGAACCGGGGAGCTGTTTTTT.

This clonotype was seen at least ten times. The chain recombines TRBV5-1 with TRBJ2-1; no firm D call. V was pared by 3 bases and J by 5 bases, with 12 bases between. Germline assignment: CDR1 SGHRS and CDR2 YFSETQ. The CDR3 runs to 14 residues. Written as DNA, the CDR3 is TGCGCCAGCAGCTACCGGGCGTCAAACAATGAGCAGTTCTTC. Amino acid sequence: CASSYRASNNEQFF.

This clonotype came up a few times. The rearrangement joins TRBV20-1 to TRBJ2-3; 7 positions match TRBD2. CDR1 and CDR2 (germline): DFQATT, SNEGSKA (reference sequence). V lost 4 bases and J lost 5; bases outside the gene matches: 6. The CDR3 loop spans 13 amino acids. This CDR3 reads CSANLRELDTQYF. The CDR3 DNA reads as TGCAGTGCTAATTTGCGGGAGTTAGATACGCAGTATTTT.

This clonotype has only a few counts. The chain has TRBV6-1 and TRBJ2-1; 10 bases are shared with TRBD2. The CDR3 covers 14 residues. With 7 bases clipped from V and 6 bases from J, the junction kept 6 bases outside the gene matches. The germline V gene encodes CDR1 MNHNS and CDR2 SASEGT. The CDR3: CASKELAGINEQFF. For the CDR3, the DNA is TGTGCCAGCAAGGAACTAGCGGGAATCAATGAGCAGTTCTTC.

The table lists this clonotype with a few counts. A clone one base away is much larger, so this may be a read error. The V gene is TRBV3-1, the J gene TRBJ2-1; D unclear. This CDR3 has 13 residues. Germline-derived CDR1 and CDR2 are LGHDT and YNNKEL (reference sequence). For the CDR3, the DNA is TGTGTCAGCAGCCTGGCTATCCCCAATGAGCAGTTCTTC. Amino acid sequence: CVSSLAIPNEQFF.

This clonotype was observed a few times. V is TRBV19 and J is TRBJ2-7; D may be TRBD1 or TRBD2 (5 bases each). Germline CDR1 LNHDA, CDR2 SQIVND (reference sequence). V was pared by 4 bases and J by 0 bases, with 19 bases between. CDR3 length: 17 amino acids. CDR3 sequence (DNA): TGTGCCAGTAGTAACCCGAGGGGTCCAGACACCTCCTACGAGCAGTACTTC. Its translation is CASSNPRGPDTSYEQYF. The full variable domain, in which reference TRBV19 and TRBJ2-7 provide the parts outside the CDR3, is DGGITQSPKYLFRKEGQNVTLSCEQNLNHDAMYWYRQDPGQGLRLIYYSQIVNDFQKGDIAEGYSVSREKKESFPLTVTSAQKNPTAFYLCASSNPRGPDTSYEQYFGPGTRLTVT.

This clonotype turned up a few times. The DNA for the CDR3 is TGCAGCGCCCCCCTTTGGGAGAACGATGAGCAGTTCTTC. Its protein is CSAPLWENDEQFF. The chain recombines TRBV29-1 with TRBJ2-1, with D perhaps TRBD2 (5 bases). Per the germline V gene, CDR1 is SQVTM and CDR2 is ANQGSEA. Trimming took 7 bases from V and 8 from J, leaving 18 bases between them. This CDR3 contains 13 residues.

This clonotype came up many times. The genes are TRBV28 and TRBJ2-5; D ambiguous. Trimming stripped 2 bases from V and 7 bases from J, with 8 bases between. This CDR3 has 12 amino acids. CDR1 is MDHEN, CDR2 SYDVKM, per germline. CDR3 protein: CASSLQTRTQYF. DNA for the CDR3: TGTGCCAGCAGTTTACAAACGAGGACCCAGTACTTC.